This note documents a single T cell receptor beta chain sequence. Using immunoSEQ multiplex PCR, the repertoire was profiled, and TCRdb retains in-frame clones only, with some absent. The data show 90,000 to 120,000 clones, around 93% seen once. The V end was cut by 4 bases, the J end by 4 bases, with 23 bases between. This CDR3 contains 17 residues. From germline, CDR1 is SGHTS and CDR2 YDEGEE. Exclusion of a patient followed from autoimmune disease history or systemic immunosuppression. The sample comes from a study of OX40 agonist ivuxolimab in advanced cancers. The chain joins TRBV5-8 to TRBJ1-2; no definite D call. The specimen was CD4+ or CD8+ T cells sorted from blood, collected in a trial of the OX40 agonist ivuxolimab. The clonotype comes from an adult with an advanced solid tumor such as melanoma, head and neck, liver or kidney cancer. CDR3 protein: CASSRPIDPPSSYGYTF. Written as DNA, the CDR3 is TGTGCCAGCAGCCGCCCGATTGACCCACCCTCGAGCTATGGCTACACCTTC.